The 21 T cell receptor beta chains below come from one sample, sequenced in a study of cytomegalovirus exposure and HLA in healthy donors (dated by TCRdb to about 2017). Library construction relied on the immunoSEQ multiplex PCR assay. The multiplex PCR relied on a mix of 60 forward primers for TCR Vbeta segments and 13 reverse primers for TCR Jbeta segments. The table comes from immuneACCESS by way of TCRdb, which keeps in-frame sequences with V and J called. Part of the clones is missing from these tables; in studies checked, under half for an unresolved V gene and the rest for unknown reasons. For this sample there are around 120,000 clones; more than 65% appear just once. Roughly 4% of the sample goes to the ten largest clones. Sample: PBMCs. The source of these receptors is a human donor in good health.

V is TRBV18 and J is TRBJ1-1; 9 bases line up with TRBD1. Trimming cost V 5 bases and J 0 bases; bases outside gene matches: 7. The CDR3 is 16 residues long. Germline V CDR1 and CDR2: KGHSH, LQKENI. This CDR3 is CASSSSGQGMNTEAFF. For the CDR3, the DNA is TGTGCCAGCTCATCCTCGGGACAGGGAATGAACACTGAAGCTTTCTTT.

This clone was counted a few times. The chain joins TRBV5-1 to TRBJ2-6; tentative D call: TRBD1 (6 bases). V lost 0 bases and J lost 0, with 13 bases in between. Germline lookup yields CDR1 SGHRS and CDR2 YFSETQ. The CDR3 runs 18 residues. The CDR3 loop is CASSLVGQLPSGANVLTF. CDR3 nucleotide sequence: TGCGCCAGCAGCTTGGTAGGACAGCTCCCCTCTGGGGCCAACGTCCTGACTTTC.

This clone was counted only a few times. The chain recombines TRBV5-1 with TRBJ1-3, with 7 bases identical to TRBD1. J was trimmed by 4 bases and V by 0 bases; bases with no gene match: 7. From germline, CDR1 is SGHRS and CDR2 YFSETQ. The CDR3 runs 16 residues. This CDR3 reads CASSLASTGNGNTIYF. CDR3 DNA sequence: TGCGCCAGCAGCTTGGCGTCGACAGGGAACGGAAACACCATATATTTT.

This clone has only one observation. V usage is TRBV6-5 and J usage is TRBJ1-1, with D unclear. V lost 0 bases and J 0 bases, leaving 11 bases between the germline ends. The CDR3 totals 16 residues. From germline, CDR1 is MNHEY and CDR2 SVGAGI. CDR3 sequence (DNA): TGTGCCAGCAGTTACTCTTACAGCAGGATGAACACTGAAGCTTTCTTT. Translating gives CASSYSYSRMNTEAFF.

This clone occurred a few times. This chain uses TRBV28 with TRBJ2-1; 7 bases fit TRBD2. V lost 1 base and J lost 2; bases outside the gene matches: 8. The germline V gene has CDR1 MDHEN and CDR2 SYDVKM. The CDR3 runs to 17 residues. The DNA of the CDR3 is TGTGCCAGCAGTTTATTAGATAGCGGGTTGACCTACAATGAGCAGTTCTTC. Its translation: CASSLLDSGLTYNEQFF.

V and J are TRBV5-1 and TRBJ2-7, with 8 positions matching TRBD1. The germline V gene has CDR1 SGHRS and CDR2 YFSETQ. The V segment lost 0 bases and the J segment 6 bases; nucleotides outside the gene matches: 5. The CDR3 is made up of 14 amino acids. CDR3 bases: TGCGCCAGCAGCTTGGGGTGGACAGGGAGCGAGCAGTACTTC. It codes for CASSLGWTGSEQYF.

V is TRBV28 and J is TRBJ2-7; D gene ambiguous. The CDR3 covers 14 residues. The V and J ends lost 3 bases and 3 bases respectively, with 12 bases between them. Germline V gene lookup returns CDR1 MDHEN and CDR2 SYDVKM. This chain's CDR3 is CASSFSWSGYEQYF. As DNA, the CDR3 is TGTGCCAGCAGTTTCTCCTGGTCGGGCTACGAGCAGTACTTC. Using reference TRBV28 and TRBJ2-7 for the parts outside the CDR3, the full variable domain is DVKVTQSSRYLVKRTGEKVFLECVQDMDHENMFWYRQDPGLGLRLIYFSYDVKMKEKGDIPEGYSVSREKKERFSLILESASTNQTSMYLCASSFSWSGYEQYFGPGTRLTVT.

V and J are TRBV7-2 and TRBJ2-7; TRBD2 matches 8 bases. J gave up 3 bases and V 3 bases, and 7 bases lay outside the gene matches. This CDR3 comprises 15 residues. CDR1 SGHTA and CDR2 FQGNSA come from the germline V gene. The CDR3 sequence: CASSLAGGPGYEQYF. The CDR3 nucleotides are TGTGCCAGCAGCTTGGCGGGAGGCCCGGGCTACGAGCAGTACTTC.

The J gene is TRBJ1-4, the V gene TRBV13, with D unresolved. In germline, CDR1 is PRHDT, CDR2 FYEKMQ (reference sequence). The ends were cut back, 4 bases at V and 7 bases at J, with 13 bases in the middle. CDR3 size: 14 residues. The CDR3 DNA is TGTGCCAGCAGCTCCCGACATGCCACTGAAAAACTGTTTTTT. Protein sequence: CASSSRHATEKLFF.

The J gene is TRBJ2-2, the V gene TRBV7-6; D remains unclear. Germline V gene data show CDR1 as SGHVS and CDR2 as FNYEAQ. V lost 2 bases, J lost 6 bases, and 13 bases lay in between. This CDR3 region has 15 residues. As DNA, the CDR3 is TGTGCCAGCAGCTTATCTGTGGGTCGGGCCGGGGAGCTGTTTTTT. Its protein is CASSLSVGRAGELFF.

Here the CDR3 DNA reads TGTGCCAGCAGCTTCCAAGAGACCCAGTACTTC. Its protein product is CASSFQETQYF. V and J are TRBV2 and TRBJ2-5; D unresolved. The CDR3 extends over 11 amino acids. Germline lookup yields CDR1 SNHLY and CDR2 FYNNEI. Trimming took off 6 bases at V and 1 base at J, with 3 bases between the two ends.

The chain couples TRBV28 to TRBJ2-7, with TRBD1 matching over 9 bases. The germline CDR1 and CDR2 sequences are MDHEN and SYDVKM. CDR3 length: 14 amino acids. Trimming at V came to 3 bases and at J to 4 bases, leaving 4 bases not matched to a gene. DNA of the CDR3: TGTGCCAGCAGTTTCGGGGGACAGGGTTACGAGCAGTACTTC. This encodes CASSFGGQGYEQYF.

The V call is TRBV5-1, the J call TRBJ2-5, with a weak D call TRBD1 (5 bases). There are 13 residues in the CDR3. CDR1 is SGHRS, CDR2 YFSETQ, per germline. V shed 5 bases and J shed 5 bases, with 13 bases lying between them. CDR3 sequence reads: CASRGREVETQYF. The DNA of the CDR3 is TGCGCCAGCAGAGGCAGGGAAGTGGAGACCCAGTACTTC.

V and J are TRBV9 and TRBJ2-2; possibly TRBD2 for D (5 bases). In germline, CDR1 is SGDLS, CDR2 YYNGEE. The V and J ends lost 3 bases and 1 base respectively, with 16 bases between them. The CDR3 covers 17 residues. CDR3 nucleotides: TGTGCCAGCAGCGCGTCCTATGGGAGCGTGAACACCGGGGAGCTGTTTTTT. Translated: CASSASYGSVNTGELFF. Variable domain in full (rest from reference TRBV9 and TRBJ2-2): DSGVTQTPKHLITATGQRVTLRCSPRSGDLSVYWYQQSLDQGLQFLIQYYNGEERAKGNILERFSAQQFPDLHSELNLSSLELGDSALYFCASSASYGSVNTGELFFGEGSRLTVL.

The chain uses TRBV7-6 and TRBJ2-3, with 11 positions matching TRBD2. The trim removed 1 base at V and 0 bases at J, leaving 3 bases unmatched. The V gene's germline CDR1 is SGHVS and CDR2 FNYEAQ. The CDR3 extends over 17 amino acids. CDR3 region: CASSLGLAGSSTDTQYF. As DNA, the CDR3 is TGTGCCAGCAGCTTAGGACTAGCGGGGTCTAGCACAGATACGCAGTATTTT. The full variable domain, in which reference TRBV7-6 and TRBJ2-3 provide the parts outside the CDR3, is GAGVSQSPRYKVTKRGQDVALRCDPISGHVSLYWYRQALGQGPEFLTYFNYEAQQDKSGLPNDRFSAERPEGSISTLTIQRTEQRDSAMYRCASSLGLAGSSTDTQYFGPGTRLTVL.

The chain links TRBV5-1 to TRBJ2-1; TRBD2 matches at 10 bases. The germline V gene has CDR1 SGHRS and CDR2 YFSETQ. The trim removed 3 bases at V and 3 bases at J, leaving 0 bases unmatched. This CDR3 spans 14 amino acids. The CDR3 coding sequence is TGCGCCAGCAGCTCTAGCGGGAGCTACAATGAGCAGTTCTTC. This encodes CASSSSGSYNEQFF.

The genes are TRBV19 and TRBJ2-1, with 11 bases matching TRBD2. In germline, CDR1 is LNHDA, CDR2 SQIVND (reference sequence). The CDR3 length is 14 residues. J gave up 3 bases and V 9 bases, and 4 bases lay outside the gene matches. The DNA for the CDR3 is TGTGCCAGCCAACTAGCGGGAGTCTACAATGAGCAGTTCTTC. It is translated as CASQLAGVYNEQFF.

V gene TRBV18 combines with J gene TRBJ2-7; TRBD1 aligns across 9 bases. The length of the CDR3 is 14 residues. Trimming cost V 5 bases and J 5 bases; bases outside gene matches: 7. Per germline, CDR1 KGHSH and CDR2 LQKENI. The CDR3 region is CASSSSGTGNEQYF. The CDR3 DNA reads as TGTGCCAGCTCATCCTCCGGGACAGGGAACGAGCAGTACTTC.

CDR3 loop: CASRDRGNQPQHF. The CDR3 nucleotides read TGTGCCAGCCGGGACAGGGGAAATCAGCCCCAGCATTTT. This sequence joins TRBV27 and TRBJ1-5; TRBD1 aligns across 10 bases. Per the germline V gene, CDR1 is MNHEY and CDR2 is SMNVEV (reference sequence). This CDR3 is 13 amino acids long. V lost 8 bases to trimming and J lost 4 bases; unmatched junction nucleotides: 2.

The chain has TRBV7-9 and TRBJ1-3, with D tentatively TRBD1 (6 bases). Per the germline V gene, CDR1 is SEHNR and CDR2 is FQNEAQ (reference sequence). CDR3 length: 17 residues. V lost 6 bases and J 2 bases, leaving 20 bases between the germline ends. The CDR3 DNA follows: TGTGCCAGCAGTCCTAGTACCGTAACAGGGACTGGAAACACCATATATTTT. Residues: CASSPSTVTGTGNTIYF.

The chain links TRBV4-1 to TRBJ1-1, with D possibly TRBD1 on 5 matching bases. V lost 0 bases to trimming and J lost 0 bases, with 14 bases between them. The CDR3 runs 17 residues. CDR1 is MGHRA, CDR2 YSYEKL, per germline. The CDR3 sequence: CASSQDVSGGVNTEAFF. CDR3 nucleotide sequence: TGCGCCAGCAGCCAAGATGTTTCCGGGGGAGTGAACACTGAAGCTTTCTTT.